One sample yielded the 25 T cell receptor beta chains listed below, sequenced in a study of shared clonotypes between healthy human individuals. Generated by immunoSEQ multiplex PCR, the TCRdb table keeps only in-frame clones and is missing some. In the table there are fewer than 400,000 clones, roughly 70% of which are singletons. Sample: memory CD4+ T cells sorted from blood. Regarding subset: CD45RA-negative fraction. These receptors were taken from a man aged 25-40 years in good health.

Concerning this clone itself: One end of the junction does not line up with germline, which may come from a read error. The J gene is TRBJ1-4, the V gene TRBV14, with D unclear. The CDR3 totals 15 residues. From germline, CDR1 is SGHDN and CDR2 FVKESK. CDR3 in DNA: TGTGCCAGCAGCCCGAAAAGGTGGGCGAGGAAGCCCGGGGTTTTT. Its translation: CASSPKRWARKPGVF.

The V gene is TRBV10-3, the J gene TRBJ2-3; D might be TRBD2 (6 bases). The CDR3 contains 16 residues. In germline, CDR1 is ENHRY, CDR2 SYGVKD. V was trimmed by 4 bases and J by 0 bases, leaving 14 bases between them. CDR3 in amino acids: CAISVRGGESTDTQYF. CDR3 sequence (DNA): TGTGCCATCAGTGTACGGGGCGGGGAGAGCACAGATACGCAGTATTTT.

The CDR3 reads CAISDPRGGQETQYF. CDR3 DNA sequence: TGTGCCATCAGTGACCCACGCGGGGGGCAAGAGACCCAGTACTTC. The J gene is TRBJ2-5, the V gene TRBV10-3; 8 nucleotides match TRBD2. Germline loops: CDR1 ENHRY, CDR2 SYGVKD. The J segment lost 2 bases and the V segment lost 3 bases, leaving 5 bases of the junction unmatched. This CDR3 is built from 15 residues.

The chain couples TRBV29-1 to TRBJ1-1, with D perhaps TRBD1 (5 bases). The CDR3 sequence is 15 residues long. V lost 4 bases, J lost 6 bases, and 21 bases lay in between. Per the germline V gene, CDR1 is SQVTM and CDR2 is ANQGSEA. CDR3 region: CSVAPERHGGAEAFF. The CDR3 DNA reads TGCAGCGTTGCCCCCGAGAGACATGGGGGTGCTGAAGCTTTCTTT. Supplemented by reference TRBV29-1 and TRBJ1-1, the full variable domain reads SAVISQKPSRDICQRGTSLTIQCQVDSQVTMMFWYRQQPGQSLTLIATANQGSEATYESGFVIDKFPISRPNLTFSTLTVSNMSPEDSSIYLCSVAPERHGGAEAFFGQGTRLTVV.

The sample holds a few counts of this clone. This chain connects TRBV4-2 to TRBJ2-7; perhaps TRBD1 as D (5 bases). Trimming removed 6 bases at V and 3 bases at J, with 12 bases between. Per the germline V gene, CDR1 is LGHNA and CDR2 is YNFKEQ. This CDR3 spans 13 amino acids. This CDR3 is CASSPDQGYEQYF. CDR3 bases: TGTGCCAGCAGTCCAGACCAGGGCTACGAGCAGTACTTC.

The chain recombines TRBV7-9 with TRBJ2-7; weak D call: TRBD2 (6 bases). Trimming cost V 5 bases and J 5 bases, with 16 bases left between them. The CDR3 spans 14 residues. CDR1 and CDR2 (germline): SEHNR, FQNEAQ (reference sequence). The CDR3 DNA reads TGTGCCAGCAGCCCTGAGGGCGGGAAGAACGAGCAGTACTTC. Translated, it gives CASSPEGGKNEQYF.

The chain employs TRBV7-2 and TRBJ2-7; no clear D gene. The germline gives CDR1 SGHTA, CDR2 FQGNSA. V was pared by 7 bases and J by 0 bases, with 13 bases between. The CDR3 extends over 14 amino acids. The CDR3 DNA reads as TGTGCCAGCATGTCCCCTCCCAGCTCCTACGAGCAGTACTTC. Translated, it gives CASMSPPSSYEQYF.

This clone was counted ten times or more. Other DNA sequences in the sample encode the same CDR3. The CDR3 nucleotides read TGTGCCAGCTCCCCAGAGGCAGACCTCTATGGCTACACCTTC. Amino acid sequence: CASSPEADLYGYTF. The chain has TRBV18 and TRBJ1-2; D gene ambiguous. This CDR3 is built from 14 residues. Germline lookup yields CDR1 KGHSH and CDR2 LQKENI. Trimming shortened V by 6 bases and J by 4 bases, and 15 bases separated the two germline ends.

The CDR3 DNA reads TGTGCCAGCTCACCACCGGGGGTCTGGGATACGCAGTATTTT. Translation gives CASSPPGVWDTQYF. The chain carries TRBV18 and TRBJ2-3; D may be TRBD1 or TRBD2 (5 bases each). The V end lost 0 bases, the J end lost 6 bases, and 10 bases lay between the germline ends. This CDR3 contains 14 residues. CDR1 KGHSH and CDR2 LQKENI come from the germline V gene.

The CDR3 reads CASSRVDRRHEQFF. The CDR3 nucleotides are TGTGCCAGCAGCAGGGTGGACAGGCGGCATGAGCAGTTCTTC. The chain carries TRBV11-2 and TRBJ2-1, with 7 bases that match TRBD1. The V and J ends lost 5 bases and 8 bases, in that order; junction bases with no gene match: 9. Looked up from germline, CDR1 is SGHAT and CDR2 is FQNNGV. This CDR3 is 14 amino acids long.

This sequence joins TRBV7-8 and TRBJ2-7, with 8 positions matching TRBD1. V lost 3 bases, J lost 0 bases, and 4 bases stayed unmatched. This CDR3 has 15 amino acids. Looked up from germline, CDR1 is SGHVS and CDR2 is FQNEAQ. The CDR3 is CASSLYGTGSYEQYF. The CDR3, as DNA: TGTGCCAGCAGCTTGTATGGGACAGGCTCCTACGAGCAGTACTTC.

The chain combines TRBV6-1 with TRBJ2-7, with TRBD2 identical over 7 bases. Germline CDR1 MNHNS, CDR2 SASEGT. The CDR3 runs 14 residues. Trimming cost V 6 bases and J 3 bases; bases outside gene matches: 8. The CDR3 loop reads CASSNSLASYEQYF. The CDR3 coding sequence is TGTGCCAGCAGCAATTCACTAGCGAGCTACGAGCAGTACTTC.

The genes are TRBV15 and TRBJ1-4; TRBD1 agrees at 7 bases. Germline values: CDR1 LNHNV, CDR2 YYDKDF (reference sequence). The CDR3 length is 16 residues. The trim removed 0 bases at V and 3 bases at J, leaving 4 bases unmatched. CDR3: CATSRDLTGSNEKLFF. In DNA form, the CDR3 reads TGTGCCACCAGCAGAGATCTGACAGGGTCTAATGAAAAACTGTTTTTT.

Judged by abundance, this clone is medium-sized. In the same sample, other DNA sequences code for this CDR3. The CDR3 region is CASSQTLLATNAYEQYF. CDR3 coding DNA: TGTGCCAGCAGTCAAACCCTCCTAGCGACTAATGCCTACGAGCAGTACTTC. J is TRBJ2-7 and V is TRBV7-8; D is perhaps TRBD2 (6 bases). V gave up 6 bases and J gave up 2 bases, with 23 bases separating them. CDR1 is SGHVS and CDR2 is FQNEAQ in the germline V gene. The CDR3 covers 17 residues.

The rearrangement uses TRBV19 and TRBJ2-7; 8 bases align to TRBD2. This CDR3 has 17 amino acids. CDR1 and CDR2 (germline): LNHDA, SQIVND (reference sequence). The V and J ends lost 1 base and 2 bases, in that order; junction bases with no gene match: 10. The CDR3 DNA reads TGTGCCAGTAGTATAGTGGTAGCGGGACACATCCCCTACGAGCAGTACTTC. It translates to CASSIVVAGHIPYEQYF.

The chain joins TRBV2 to TRBJ1-6; D perhaps matches TRBD1 (5 bases). Germline lookup yields CDR1 SNHLY and CDR2 FYNNEI. This CDR3 contains 15 residues. V shed 5 bases and J shed 0 bases, with 8 bases lying between them. This chain's CDR3 is CASSTGSSYNSPLHF. The CDR3 nucleotides are TGTGCCAGCAGTACAGGAAGCTCCTATAATTCACCCCTCCACTTT.

This chain uses TRBV2 with TRBJ2-1; no reliable D call. V was trimmed by 6 bases and J by 6 bases, leaving 6 bases between them. This CDR3 has 11 residues. Germline V gene lookup returns CDR1 SNHLY and CDR2 FYNNEI. This CDR3 reads CASRQSNEQFF. The CDR3 region has the DNA TGTGCCAGCAGACAGTCCAATGAGCAGTTCTTC.

This clone was counted many times. The rearrangement joins TRBV5-1 to TRBJ1-1; weak D call: TRBD1 (6 bases). The germline CDR1 and CDR2 sequences are SGHRS and YFSETQ. V shed 5 bases and J shed 4 bases, with 15 bases lying between them. This CDR3 region has 14 residues. CDR3 protein: CASSNREGGTEAFF. The CDR3 DNA follows: TGCGCCAGCAGTAACAGGGAAGGAGGCACTGAAGCTTTCTTT.

This clone was seen a single time. The rearrangement uses TRBV9 and TRBJ2-2; 7 positions agree with TRBD1. CDR1 is SGDLS, CDR2 YYNGEE, per germline. The CDR3 is 14 amino acids. V gave up 4 bases and J gave up 1 base; unmatched junction bases: 1. CDR3 amino acids: CASSRDRNTGELFF. The CDR3 region has the DNA TGTGCCAGCAGCCGGGACAGGAACACCGGGGAGCTGTTTTTT.

The chain couples TRBV5-1 to TRBJ2-6, with D possibly matching TRBD1 (5 bases). Germline CDR1 reads SGHRS; CDR2 reads YFSETQ. The CDR3 runs 14 residues. V lost 7 bases and J 2 bases, leaving 10 bases between the germline ends. CDR3 region: CASHQTAGANVLTF. CDR3 nucleotide sequence: TGCGCCAGCCATCAGACAGCTGGGGCCAACGTCCTGACTTTC. Drawing the rest from reference TRBV5-1 and TRBJ2-6, the complete variable domain is KAGVTQTPRYLIKTRGQQVTLSCSPISGHRSVSWYQQTPGQGLQFLFEYFSETQRNKGNFPGRFSGRQFSNSRSEMNVSTLELGDSALYLCASHQTAGANVLTFGAGSRLTVL.

This chain uses TRBV4-1 with TRBJ1-1; maybe TRBD1 (5 bases). CDR3 length equals 15 residues. Germline V gene lookup returns CDR1 MGHRA and CDR2 YSYEKL. V was shortened by 6 bases and J by 1 base, with 15 bases between the two germline ends. CDR3 sequence reads: CASRLPGTKNTEAFF. The CDR3 coding sequence is TGCGCCAGCAGGCTCCCCGGGACTAAGAACACTGAAGCTTTCTTT.

With respect to this clone: The sample holds other DNA sequences that translate to the same CDR3. The V and J genes are TRBV2 and TRBJ2-3; the D is unclear. The CDR3 consists of 16 residues. V lost 4 bases to trimming and J lost 2 bases, with 16 bases between them. Germline CDR1 is SNHLY and CDR2 is FYNNEI. Written as DNA, the CDR3 is TGTGCCAGCAGTGCCCTGGGTTCAAGACCCACAGATACGCAGTATTTT. It is translated as CASSALGSRPTDTQYF.

This chain links TRBV28 with TRBJ1-5; maybe TRBD1 (5 bases). Trimming left V 2 bases short and J 3 bases short, with 8 bases between. CDR3 length equals 14 residues. Germline V gene lookup returns CDR1 MDHEN and CDR2 SYDVKM. The CDR3 DNA follows: TGTGCCAGCAGTTTAGTACAGGCCAATCAGCCCCAGCATTTT. This encodes CASSLVQANQPQHF.

The chain combines TRBV6-5 with TRBJ2-3; 8 bases are shared with TRBD1. CDR1 and CDR2 (germline): MNHEY, SVGAGI. V lost 6 bases to trimming and J lost 5 bases; unmatched junction nucleotides: 10. CDR3 length: 15 amino acids. This CDR3 reads CASREQGARRDTQYF. CDR3 coding DNA: TGTGCCAGCAGGGAGCAGGGGGCGCGTAGAGATACGCAGTATTTT.

This chain joins TRBV5-8 and TRBJ1-1; D is perhaps TRBD1 (5 bases). Deletions cut 4 bases from V and 0 bases from J, with 10 bases between. Germline V gene data show CDR1 as SGHTS and CDR2 as YDEGEE. This CDR3 region has 14 residues. CDR3 in DNA: TGTGCCAGCAGCACAGGACTGATGAACACTGAAGCTTTCTTT. Translating it yields CASSTGLMNTEAFF.